This TCR beta chain is from a study of cytomegalovirus exposure and HLA in healthy donors. PCR was performed using 60 Vbeta and 13 Jbeta primers. Assay: immunoSEQ multiplex PCR; the TCRdb copy retains only in-frame clones and omits some. This table holds about 140,000 clones, around 72% found once. For this clone: Its antigen is unknown.

General study results and limits: Researchers reported in a later analysis that common viral pathogens appeared linked to several top clusters. There was a cluster of highly shared sequence variants that was likely a sequencing artifact. The authors listed 180 or so TCR beta chains as cytomegalovirus-associated.

After removal of 6 bases from V and 5 bases from J, the junction contained 4 bases not matched to a gene. This CDR3 spans 14 amino acids. Germline CDR1 is MNHEY and CDR2 is SVGAGI. This TCR was sampled from a man aged 50 to 59 in good health and CMV-seropositive. The chain has TRBV6-5 and TRBJ2-1, with 10 nucleotides matching TRBD1. Sequencing was performed on PBMCs. This chain's CDR3 is CASRGTGEHNEQFF. The DNA for the CDR3 is TGTGCCAGCAGAGGGACAGGGGAACACAATGAGCAGTTCTTC.